Below are 30 T cell receptor beta chains sequenced from a single sample in a study of T cells in Graves' hyperthyroidism and ophthalmopathy. Researchers took RNA transcripts and amplified the TCR beta CDR3 regions from them. First-round RT-PCR with HTBI primers amplified the TCR CDR3 region. TCRdb reanalysed the multiplex PCR reads using MiXCR and keeps one entry per CDR3 protein. The sample holds approximately 600,000 distinct CDR3 sequences, 14% to 15% seen once. What was sequenced was blood. Source of these receptors: a woman aged 40 to 49 with Graves' ophthalmopathy.

The chain employs TRBV7-9 and TRBJ2-5; D not resolved. The germline V gene encodes CDR1 SEHNR and CDR2 FQNEAQ (reference sequence). V shed 0 bases and J shed 5 bases, with 13 bases lying between them. The length of the CDR3 is 15 residues. The CDR3 is CASSLAVTFGETQYF. The CDR3 DNA reads TGTGCCAGCAGCTTAGCGGTGACCTTCGGGGAGACCCAGTACTTC.

This clonotype was detected many times. CDR3 sequence: CASRLGPGELFF. The CDR3 DNA reads TGTGCCAGCAGGCTTGGGCCCGGGGAGCTGTTTTTT. The chain links TRBV6-1 to TRBJ2-2; D not resolved. The CDR3 loop spans 12 amino acids. Trimming removed 6 bases from V and 6 bases from J, with 8 bases in between. Germline loops: CDR1 MNHNS, CDR2 SASEGT.

This clonotype was recorded many times. The V and J genes are TRBV5-1 and TRBJ2-7; D ambiguous. Germline V gives CDR1 SGHRS, CDR2 YFSETQ. V lost 4 bases, J lost 4 bases, and 9 bases lay in between. The CDR3 loop spans 12 amino acids. CDR3 in amino acids: CASSAQDYEQYF. The DNA of the CDR3 is TGCGCCAGCAGCGCCCAGGATTACGAGCAGTACTTC.

This clonotype was counted many times. CDR3 DNA: TGTGCCAGCAGCTATCCGGGACAGGTCTCCTACGAGCAGTACTTC. Residues: CASSYPGQVSYEQYF. The V call is TRBV6-2 or TRBV6-3, the J call TRBJ2-7, with TRBD1 matching over 8 bases. Germline V lookup: CDR1 MNHEY, CDR2 SVGEGT. The CDR3 sequence is 15 residues long. The J segment lost 0 bases and the V segment lost 6 bases, leaving 7 bases of the junction unmatched.

This clonotype has at least ten counts. V gene TRBV3-1 combines with J gene TRBJ2-3; a weak D match, TRBD1 (6 bases). The germline V and J ends were trimmed by 1 base and 5 bases, with 10 bases remaining between them. Germline V gene data show CDR1 as LGHDT and CDR2 as YNNKEL (reference sequence). The length of the CDR3 is 14 residues. The DNA of the CDR3 is TGTGCCAGCAGCCAAGGGACAGTCGGAGATACGCAGTATTTT. It specifies CASSQGTVGDTQYF.

CDR3 residues: CASRPASGTYEQYF. In DNA, the CDR3 is TGTGCCAGTAGGCCGGCTAGCGGGACGTACGAGCAGTACTTC. The chain links TRBV19 to TRBJ2-7, with TRBD2 matching 9 bases. V lost 6 bases to trimming and J lost 4 bases; unmatched junction nucleotides: 7. The CDR3 has 14 amino acids. Per the germline V gene, CDR1 is LNHDA and CDR2 is SQIVND (reference sequence). Looking up the rest from reference TRBV19 and TRBJ2-7 gives the full variable domain: DGGITQSPKYLFRKEGQNVTLSCEQNLNHDAMYWYRQDPGQGLRLIYYSQIVNDFQKGDIAEGYSVSREKKESFPLTVTSAQKNPTAFYLCASRPASGTYEQYFGPGTRLTVT.

A few counts support this clonotype. This rearrangement joins TRBV20-1 to TRBJ2-7; D is possibly TRBD2 (5 bases). This CDR3 is 12 amino acids long. Germline CDR1 DFQATT, CDR2 SNEGSKA (reference sequence). V lost 6 bases and J 3 bases, leaving 12 bases between the germline ends. Here the CDR3 DNA reads TGCAGTGCGGAATTCGACTACTACGAGCAGTACTTC. It specifies CSAEFDYYEQYF.

This clonotype was observed a few times. The CDR3 DNA is TGTGCCAGCAGTGAGGACAGGTGGGATGGCTACACCTTC. This gives the protein CASSEDRWDGYTF. This chain connects TRBV2 to TRBJ1-2; TRBD1 matches at 7 bases. CDR1 is SNHLY, CDR2 FYNNEI, per germline. The length of the CDR3 is 13 residues. Unmatched junction bases numbered 4, after V lost 3 bases and J lost 6 bases. The full variable domain, in which reference TRBV2 and TRBJ1-2 provide the parts outside the CDR3, is EPEVTQTPSHQVTQMGQEVILRCVPISNHLYFYWYRQILGQKVEFLVSFYNNEISEKSEIFDDQFSVERPDGSNFTLKIRSTKLEDSAMYFCASSEDRWDGYTFGSGTRLTVV.

The chain links TRBV4-1 to TRBJ1-1; D is perhaps TRBD1 (6 bases). The germline V gene encodes CDR1 MGHRA and CDR2 YSYEKL. This CDR3 has 15 residues. V lost 0 bases and J 1 base, leaving 9 bases between the germline ends. CDR3 in amino acids: CASSQEGASNTEAFF. The CDR3 bases are TGCGCCAGCAGCCAAGAGGGGGCATCGAACACTGAAGCTTTCTTT.

This clonotype was recorded at least ten times. The chain employs TRBV28 and TRBJ2-7; a weak D match, TRBD1 (6 bases). Trimming removed 9 bases at V and 4 bases at J, with 19 bases between. The V gene's germline CDR1 is MDHEN and CDR2 SYDVKM. The length of the CDR3 is 14 residues. As DNA, the CDR3 is TGTGCCAGTCGTGCCTCCGACAGGCTATACGAGCAGTACTTC. Amino acid sequence: CASRASDRLYEQYF. Variable domain in full (rest from reference TRBV28 and TRBJ2-7): DVKVTQSSRYLVKRTGEKVFLECVQDMDHENMFWYRQDPGLGLRLIYFSYDVKMKEKGDIPEGYSVSREKKERFSLILESASTNQTSMYLCASRASDRLYEQYFGPGTRLTVT.

This clonotype was counted ten times or more. The genes are TRBV19 and TRBJ2-2, with 7 nucleotides matching TRBD1. The CDR3 runs to 12 residues. The ends lost 8 bases at V and 3 bases at J; junction bases unmatched: 0. CDR1 is LNHDA, CDR2 SQIVND, per germline (reference sequence). The CDR3 is CASGTDTGELFF. CDR3 coding DNA: TGTGCCAGTGGGACAGACACCGGGGAGCTGTTTTTT.

This clonotype was seen at least ten times. The rearrangement uses TRBV9 and TRBJ1-2; D not resolved. Between the trimmed V and J ends, which lost 2 bases and 8 bases, there was a span of 19 bases. Germline CDR1 and CDR2: SGDLS and YYNGEE. The CDR3 length is 15 residues. CDR3 in DNA: TGTGCCAGCAGCGTTAACGCGGTGGTTGGCGGGGGCTACACCTTC. It encodes CASSVNAVVGGGYTF. Filled out from reference TRBV9 and TRBJ1-2, the complete variable domain reads DSGVTQTPKHLITATGQRVTLRCSPRSGDLSVYWYQQSLDQGLQFLIQYYNGEERAKGNILERFSAQQFPDLHSELNLSSLELGDSALYFCASSVNAVVGGGYTFGSGTRLTVV.

This clonotype was recorded at least ten times. The chain carries TRBV6-1 and TRBJ2-2, with 7 nucleotides matching TRBD1. Germline V gene data show CDR1 as MNHNS and CDR2 as SASEGT. There are 14 residues in the CDR3. The V segment lost 6 bases and the J segment 2 bases; nucleotides outside the gene matches: 3. CDR3 protein: CASRRQGNTGELFF. DNA for the CDR3: TGTGCCAGCAGGAGACAGGGAAACACCGGGGAGCTGTTTTTT.

In its sample, this clonotype was seen a few times. The chain uses TRBV5-6 and TRBJ1-6; 7 positions match TRBD1. The germline gives CDR1 SGHDT, CDR2 YYEEEE. The CDR3 totals 20 residues. The ends lost 7 bases at V and 0 bases at J; junction bases unmatched: 19. CDR3 coding DNA: TGTGCCAGCCCCGAAGGGATGGACAGGCCTTTTATCTCCTATAATTCACCCCTCCACTTT. It yields the protein CASPEGMDRPFISYNSPLHF. The entire variable domain, with the rest obtained from reference TRBV5-6 and TRBJ1-6, is as follows: DAGVTQSPTHLIKTRGQQVTLRCSPKSGHDTVSWYQQALGQGPQFIFQYYEEEERQRGNFPDRFSGHQFPNYSSELNVNALLLGDSALYLCASPEGMDRPFISYNSPLHFGNGTRLTVT.

This clonotype showed up many times. One end of the junction does not line up with germline, which may come from a read error. V and J are TRBV4-1 and TRBJ2-5; D unclear. The CDR3 covers 14 residues. Germline assignment: CDR1 MGHRA and CDR2 YSYEKL. The CDR3 region is CASSEAMSQGTQYF. The CDR3 coding sequence is TGCGCCAGCAGCGAGGCGATGTCCCAAGGGACCCAGTACTTC.

There are many counts of this clonotype. Here the CDR3 DNA reads TGTGCCAGCAGCCAAGGTCTTCGGCCTTGGATTGAGACCCAGTACTTC. As protein: CASSQGLRPWIETQYF. The rearrangement joins TRBV14 to TRBJ2-5; D is undetermined. The V end lost 1 base, the J end lost 5 bases, and 17 bases lay between the germline ends. This CDR3 region has 16 residues. The germline V gene has CDR1 SGHDN and CDR2 FVKESK.

The chain carries TRBV6-1 and TRBJ1-1, with no clear D. CDR3 length: 13 residues. Germline V lookup: CDR1 MNHNS, CDR2 SASEGT. V was cut by 7 bases and J by 8 bases, with 17 bases left in between. For the CDR3, the DNA is TGTGCCAGCATATATGGGCGGATAGGAGAAGCTTTCTTT. It specifies CASIYGRIGEAFF.

This clonotype has at least ten counts. The chain carries TRBV20-1 and TRBJ1-5; D is possibly TRBD1 (6 bases). Trimming stripped 4 bases from V and 5 bases from J, with 12 bases between. The CDR3 spans 13 residues. CDR1 is DFQATT and CDR2 is SNEGSKA in the germline V gene (reference sequence). The CDR3 region is CSANRATHQPQHF. As DNA, the CDR3 is TGCAGTGCTAACAGGGCGACCCATCAGCCCCAGCATTTT.

There are many counts of this clonotype. The V gene is TRBV12-3 or TRBV12-4, the J gene TRBJ1-1; possibly TRBD1 for D (6 bases). With 5 bases removed from V and 1 base from J, the gap between germline ends came to 14 bases. The CDR3 loop spans 15 amino acids. The DNA for the CDR3 is TGTGCCAGCAGTCCAACCGGGACACCGAACACTGAAGCTTTCTTT. It yields the protein CASSPTGTPNTEAFF.

This clonotype occurred once. V is TRBV19 and J is TRBJ2-4; D gene unclear. With 7 bases removed from V and 1 base from J, the gap between germline ends came to 17 bases. This CDR3 is 16 amino acids long. CDR1 is LNHDA and CDR2 is SQIVND in the germline V gene (reference sequence). The DNA for the CDR3 is TGTGCCAGTACCCTAACCGGTGTAACGGCCAAAAACATTCAGTACTTC. Translating gives CASTLTGVTAKNIQYF.

The sample holds many counts of this clonotype. The junction departs from germline at one end; a sequencing error may be responsible. V is TRBV28 and J is TRBJ1-1, with D unresolved. The length of the CDR3 is 13 residues. Germline CDR1 is MDHEN and CDR2 is SYDVKM. CDR3 DNA: TGTGCCAGCAGTTTGACGGTTTCCACTGAGGCTTTCTTT. Translated: CASSLTVSTEAFF. The full variable domain, in which reference TRBV28 and TRBJ1-1 provide the parts outside the CDR3, is DVKVTQSSRYLVKRTGEKVFLECVQDMDHENMFWYRQDPGLGLRLIYFSYDVKMKEKGDIPEGYSVSREKKERFSLILESASTNQTSMYLCASSLTVSTEAFFGQGTRLTVV.

This clonotype was recorded many times. The chain recombines TRBV6-1 with TRBJ2-4; D is uncertain. V lost 6 bases, J lost 10 bases, and 16 bases lay in between. Germline CDR1 is MNHNS and CDR2 is SASEGT. This CDR3 is 13 amino acids long. CDR3 loop: CASSQRAVDIQYF. CDR3 in DNA: TGTGCCAGCAGCCAACGAGCAGTGGATATTCAGTACTTC.

The rearrangement uses TRBV5-1 and TRBJ1-3; D is unclear. CDR3 length: 12 amino acids. The germline gives CDR1 SGHRS, CDR2 YFSETQ. V lost 7 bases and J 1 base, leaving 6 bases between the germline ends. The CDR3 sequence is CASGDSGNTIYF. CDR3 DNA sequence: TGCGCCAGCGGGGATTCTGGAAACACCATATATTTT.

In its sample, this clonotype was seen many times. The chain carries TRBV12-3 or TRBV12-4 and TRBJ1-1; D is possibly TRBD1 (5 bases). V dropped 5 bases and J dropped 4 bases, with 17 bases sitting between them. CDR3 length: 15 amino acids. The CDR3 coding sequence is TGTGCCAGCAGTCCAGGGACGATGCGTGCCACTGAAGCTTTCTTT. Translating gives CASSPGTMRATEAFF.

This clonotype was counted many times. The rearrangement uses TRBV28 and TRBJ1-2; the D gene is possibly TRBD1 (6 bases). Germline CDR1 reads MDHEN; CDR2 reads SYDVKM. The CDR3 is 13 residues long. V lost 5 bases and J lost 6, with 13 bases in between. In DNA form, the CDR3 reads TGTGCCAGCAGTATGTTACAGGGAAATGGCTACACCTTC. It specifies CASSMLQGNGYTF.

The chain links TRBV6-2 or TRBV6-3 to TRBJ2-5; no firm D call. The CDR3 consists of 17 residues. Germline V lookup: CDR1 MNHEY, CDR2 SVGEGT. Trimming removed 6 bases at V and 0 bases at J, with 20 bases between. In DNA, the CDR3 is TGTGCCAGCAGCTTGTGGGTGGAGAGCCTGTACCAAGAGACCCAGTACTTC. Translation: CASSLWVESLYQETQYF.

This CDR3 reads CASSFWPSNEQYF. In DNA form, the CDR3 reads TGTGCCAGCAGCTTCTGGCCGTCAAACGAGCAGTACTTC. The rearrangement uses TRBV5-6 and TRBJ2-7; D is unclear. CDR3 size: 13 residues. Germline V CDR1 and CDR2: SGHDT, YYEEEE. Trimming removed 2 bases from V and 5 bases from J, with 11 bases in between.

V is TRBV7-2 and J is TRBJ2-7; 8 positions agree with TRBD1. With V trimmed by 1 base and J by 5 bases, 7 bases remained unmatched. This CDR3 has 15 residues. CDR1 and CDR2 (germline): SGHTA, FQGNSA. The CDR3 here is CASSLGLGQGNEQYF. The CDR3 region has the DNA TGTGCCAGCAGCTTAGGTTTAGGACAGGGTAACGAGCAGTACTTC.

In its sample, this clonotype was seen many times. J is TRBJ2-7 and V is TRBV7-8; tentative D call: TRBD2 (6 bases). This CDR3 has 18 amino acids. Trimming left V 6 bases short and J 2 bases short, with 26 bases between. CDR1 is SGHVS, CDR2 FQNEAQ, per germline. The CDR3 sequence is CASSLIALRSGGTYEQYF. In DNA form, the CDR3 reads TGTGCCAGCAGTCTAATCGCCCTCCGCTCCGGGGGAACCTACGAGCAGTACTTC.

This clonotype showed up just a few times. At one end, the junction sequence differs from germline, possibly due to a read error. The chain combines TRBV19 with TRBJ1-5; weak D call: TRBD1 (5 bases). Germline CDR1 reads LNHDA; CDR2 reads SQIVND (reference sequence). This CDR3 has 15 residues. The CDR3 protein is CASSTLPRQNQSQHF. The CDR3 nucleotides read TGTGCCAGTAGCACTCTCCCTCGACAGAATCAGTCCCAGCATTTT.